Below are 10 T cell receptor beta chains sequenced from a single sample in a study of breast tumors, draining lymph nodes, adjacent tissues. Via MiXCR, TCRdb re-called the multiplex PCR reads, giving one row per CDR3 protein. The sample holds about 24,000 distinct CDR3 sequences, 60% to 70% seen once. The sequencing sample was made of tumor-adjacent breast tissue. The receptor set was obtained from a female donor with breast cancer. Some clones in this sample may be carry-over from other donors' samples.

The V gene is TRBV4-1, the J gene TRBJ2-3, with D unresolved. V was pared by 5 bases and J by 5 bases, with 20 bases between. This CDR3 is built from 16 residues. Germline V gene lookup returns CDR1 MGHRA and CDR2 YSYEKL. The CDR3 reads CASSFLALTARDTQYF. The CDR3 bases are TGCGCCAGCAGCTTCCTGGCCCTGACCGCCCGAGATACGCAGTATTTT.

This clonotype is judged medium-sized. The gene calls are TRBV7-9 and TRBJ2-3; 11 bases are shared with TRBD2. Germline lookup yields CDR1 SEHNR and CDR2 FQNEAQ (reference sequence). Germline trimming cut 0 bases from V and 1 base from J; bases unmatched to any gene: 0. The CDR3 is 16 amino acids. CDR3: CASSLALAGGTDTQYF. DNA for the CDR3: TGTGCCAGCAGCTTAGCACTAGCGGGGGGCACAGATACGCAGTATTTT.

V is TRBV29-1 and J is TRBJ2-2; D gene unclear. CDR1 SQVTM and CDR2 ANQGSEA come from the germline V gene. The CDR3 totals 15 residues. V dropped 4 bases and J dropped 0 bases, with 12 bases sitting between them. This chain's CDR3 is CSVALAAANTGELFF. The DNA of the CDR3 is TGCAGCGTTGCTTTGGCTGCCGCGAACACCGGGGAGCTGTTTTTT.

V is TRBV29-1 and J is TRBJ2-1; D is uncertain. The V end was cut by 7 bases, the J end by 4 bases, with 5 bases between. The germline gives CDR1 SQVTM, CDR2 ANQGSEA. The CDR3 loop spans 10 amino acids. CDR3 region: CSGKYNEQFF. In DNA, the CDR3 is TGCAGCGGCAAATACAATGAGCAGTTCTTC.

This clonotype was seen just once. The chain couples TRBV24-1 to TRBJ2-3; 9 bases agree with TRBD2. Germline-derived CDR1 and CDR2 are KGHDR and SFDVKD. The CDR3 is 13 residues long. The J segment lost 4 bases and the V segment lost 12 bases, leaving 7 bases of the junction unmatched. CDR3 residues: CAATSGGSDTQYF. The CDR3 nucleotides read TGTGCCGCGACTAGCGGTGGGTCAGATACGCAGTATTTT.

The rearrangement uses TRBV11-3 and TRBJ2-1, with no clear D. Germline-derived CDR1 and CDR2 are SGHNT and YENEEA. This CDR3 is built from 16 residues. V lost 1 base and J 1 base, leaving 11 bases between the germline ends. The CDR3 spells CASSLVVSTSYNEQFF. CDR3 DNA sequence: TGTGCCAGCAGCTTAGTTGTGTCTACTTCCTACAATGAGCAGTTCTTC.

The rearrangement joins TRBV20-1 to TRBJ2-7; 7 bases are shared with TRBD2. Germline values: CDR1 DFQATT, CDR2 SNEGSKA (reference sequence). The trim removed 3 bases at V and 4 bases at J, leaving 15 bases unmatched. The CDR3 loop spans 16 amino acids. CDR3 protein: CSASATSEGFGYEQYF. In DNA, the CDR3 is TGCAGTGCTAGTGCAACTAGCGAGGGATTCGGGTACGAGCAGTACTTC.

This chain links TRBV11-2 with TRBJ2-2; D is uncertain. This CDR3 region has 13 residues. With 5 bases removed from V and 3 bases from J, the gap between germline ends came to 7 bases. The germline CDR1 and CDR2 sequences are SGHAT and FQNNGV. The CDR3 is CASSPRDTGELFF. DNA of the CDR3: TGTGCCAGCAGCCCCCGGGACACCGGGGAGCTGTTTTTT.

In this sample, this clonotype turned up once. Its ends do not fully match the called genes, so a read error is possible. The chain recombines TRBV7-2 with TRBJ2-7; TRBD2 agrees at 12 bases. Per germline, CDR1 SGHTA and CDR2 FQGNSA. The CDR3 is made up of 16 amino acids. CDR3: CASSLERLAGAREQYF. In DNA form, the CDR3 reads TGCGCCAGCAGCCTAGAACGACTAGCGGGAGCGAGAGAGCAGTACTTC. The variable domain in full, completed from reference TRBV7-2 and TRBJ2-7, reads GAGVSQSPSNKVTEKGKDVELRCDPISGHTALYWYRQSLGQGLEFLIYFQGNSAPDKSGLPSDRFSAERTGGSVSTLTIQRTQQEDSAVYLCASSLERLAGAREQYFGPGTRLTVT.

This clonotype was found many times. The chain joins TRBV20-1 to TRBJ2-4, with 9 bases that match TRBD1. Trimming removed 6 bases from V and 6 bases from J; junction bases left unmatched: 0. The germline CDR1 and CDR2 sequences are DFQATT and SNEGSKA (reference sequence). The CDR3 covers 11 residues. The CDR3: CSAGQGNIQYF. The CDR3 DNA reads TGCAGTGCGGGACAGGGAAACATTCAGTACTTC.